Listed here is a single TCR beta chain. Antigen specificity is unknown. The PCR was carried out with 60 Vbeta primers and 13 Jbeta primers. The data were produced by immunoSEQ multiplex PCR, yet TCRdb's version contains in-frame clones alone and is incomplete. Among roughly 170,000 clones listed, 84% were seen once. V lost 0 bases, J lost 1 base, and 9 bases lay in between. This CDR3 comprises 15 residues. The V gene's germline CDR1 is LGHNA and CDR2 YSLEER. The entry originates in a study of cytomegalovirus exposure and HLA in healthy donors. Despite likely unrecorded immune exposures, the donors were nominally healthy at the time of sampling. Study findings and constraints: The authors later found TCR association rates varying by HLA locus, with DRB1 most and HLA-C fewest. Most of the TCR beta V segments (in an earlier analysis) were productive either about 87% or about 30% of the time.

The genes are TRBV4-3 and TRBJ2-5; D unclear. This sequence was found in a young man in good health and CMV-seronegative. The sequenced sample consisted of PBMCs. As DNA, the CDR3 is TGCGCCAGCAGCCAAGATCGGCACAGCCAAGAGACCCAGTACTTC. Encoded protein: CASSQDRHSQETQYF.